This entry lists 9 T cell receptor beta chains sequenced from one sample in a study of T cell responses to AZD1222 COVID-19 vaccine. Sequencing was performed with immunoSEQ multiplex PCR; in TCRdb, only in-frame clones are kept and a portion is missing. Among under 150,000 clones, about nine tenths were seen once, and the ten largest hold 2.4%. Source: peripheral blood, taken on day 0 of AZD1222 vaccination. The receptors come from an adult in good health.

This clone appeared once. This rearrangement joins TRBV11-2 to TRBJ2-7; 9 positions match TRBD2. The CDR3 is made up of 15 amino acids. Unmatched junction bases numbered 9, after V lost 2 bases and J lost 7 bases. Germline V gene sequence: CDR1 SGHAT, CDR2 FQNNGV. The CDR3 region is CASSLRIAGAGEQYF. The CDR3 DNA follows: TGTGCCAGCAGCTTAAGGATAGCGGGAGCAGGAGAGCAGTACTTC.

The rearrangement joins TRBV4-2 to TRBJ1-2, with D tentatively TRBD1 (5 bases). There are 15 residues in the CDR3. Germline V gene lookup returns CDR1 LGHNA and CDR2 YNFKEQ. The V and J ends lost 1 base and 1 base respectively, with 10 bases between them. CDR3 sequence: CASSQVDTFNYGYTF. The DNA for the CDR3 is TGTGCCAGCAGCCAAGTGGACACTTTTAACTATGGCTACACCTTC.

The chain couples TRBV25-1 to TRBJ1-6; D uncertain. V was clipped by 5 bases and J by 8 bases, with 7 bases between them. CDR3 length equals 12 residues. Germline values: CDR1 MGHDK, CDR2 SYGVNS. CDR3 region: CASSLAYSPLHF. As DNA, the CDR3 is TGTGCCAGCAGTTTGGCGTATTCACCCCTCCACTTT.

V usage is TRBV9 and J usage is TRBJ1-2; TRBD1 agrees at 7 bases. V gave up 2 bases and J gave up 0 bases; unmatched junction bases: 19. The CDR3 is 20 amino acids. Germline values: CDR1 SGDLS, CDR2 YYNGEE. CDR3 residues: CASSVSTPGQLVYTNYGYTF. The CDR3 bases are TGTGCCAGCAGCGTCTCTACGCCGGGACAGCTAGTCTACACTAACTATGGCTACACCTTC.

V gene TRBV24-1 combines with J gene TRBJ2-7, with 9 bases identical to TRBD2. The trim removed 12 bases at V and 1 base at J, leaving 18 bases unmatched. Germline V gene data show CDR1 as KGHDR and CDR2 as SFDVKD. The CDR3 consists of 17 residues. CDR3 amino acids: CAVTRGLAGSPSYEQYF. CDR3 nucleotides: TGTGCCGTCACCCGGGGGCTAGCGGGAAGTCCTTCCTACGAGCAGTACTTC.

The chain couples TRBV3-1 (or the pseudogene TRBV3-2) to TRBJ2-7; a possible D gene is TRBD2 (6 bases). The germline V and J ends were trimmed by 0 bases and 1 base, with 10 bases remaining between them. The CDR3 extends over 15 amino acids. Germline CDR1 reads LGHDT; CDR2 reads YNNKEL (reference sequence). CDR3 loop: CASSQEFGSSYEQYF. For the CDR3, the DNA is TGTGCCAGCAGCCAAGAGTTCGGGAGTTCCTACGAGCAGTACTTC.

This chain uses TRBV6-2 or TRBV6-3 with TRBJ2-3, with 10 bases that match TRBD2. Germline V gives CDR1 MNHEY, CDR2 SVGEGT. The ends lost 0 bases at V and 6 bases at J; junction bases unmatched: 9. The CDR3 length is 17 residues. CDR3 loop: CASSYSELAGVADTQYF. DNA of the CDR3: TGTGCCAGCAGTTACTCTGAGCTAGCGGGAGTGGCGGATACGCAGTATTTT.

J is TRBJ2-7 and V is TRBV12-5; 7 nucleotides align to TRBD1. The CDR3 length is 13 residues. Germline V gene data show CDR1 as LGHNT and CDR2 as FRNRAP. V lost 7 bases and J lost 2; bases outside the gene matches: 5. As DNA, the CDR3 is TGTGCTAGTGCCAGAGACAGGGCCTACGAGCAGTACTTC. It codes for CASARDRAYEQYF.

The V and J genes are TRBV3-1 (or the pseudogene TRBV3-2) and TRBJ1-5; 7 bases map to TRBD1. The CDR3 runs 14 residues. With V trimmed by 6 bases and J by 5 bases, 7 bases remained unmatched. Germline CDR1 and CDR2: LGHDT and YNNKEL (reference sequence). CDR3 in amino acids: CASSTGRGDQPQHF. The CDR3 bases are TGTGCCAGCAGTACCGGCAGGGGGGATCAGCCCCAGCATTTT.